These 22 T cell receptor beta chains were sequenced from one sample in a study of type 1 and type 2 diabetes patients. The PCR template was genomic DNA. A primer set of 30 forward and 13 reverse primers amplified the CDR3. One entry per CDR3 protein, called by TCRdb with MiXCR from the multiplex PCR reads. The data hold about 250,000 distinct CDR3 sequences, with roughly 50% observed a single time. Sequenced material: peripheral blood mononuclear cells (PBMCs). Source of these receptors: a man aged 18 to 35 with type 2 diabetes.

This chain joins TRBV7-9 and TRBJ2-6; D is ambiguous. This CDR3 has 17 residues. Trimming cost V 5 bases and J 1 base, with 15 bases left between them. Germline assignment: CDR1 SEHNR and CDR2 FQNEAQ (reference sequence). The CDR3 spells CASSPPGGVSGANVLTF. The CDR3, as DNA: TGTGCCAGCAGCCCGCCCGGCGGAGTTTCTGGGGCCAACGTCCTGACTTTC.

The gene calls are TRBV7-3 and TRBJ2-3; D is unresolved. The V gene's germline CDR1 is SGHTA and CDR2 FQGTGA. Between the trimmed V and J ends, which lost 4 bases and 4 bases, there was a span of 6 bases. The CDR3 runs 12 residues. Here the CDR3 DNA reads TGTGCCAGCAGCTCCGCGGCAGATACGCAGTATTTT. It specifies CASSSAADTQYF.

V gene TRBV6-6 combines with J gene TRBJ1-3, with 7 bases aligning to TRBD1. The CDR3 totals 14 residues. V dropped 5 bases and J dropped 0; count of bases not matched to a gene: 1. The germline gives CDR1 MNHNY, CDR2 SVGAGI (reference sequence). The CDR3 sequence: CASSDRDSGNTIYF. As DNA, the CDR3 is TGTGCCAGCAGTGACAGGGACTCTGGAAACACCATATATTTT.

The J gene is TRBJ2-7, the V gene TRBV30, with D hard to call. Looked up from germline, CDR1 is GTSNPN and CDR2 is SVGIG (reference sequence). The CDR3 is 12 amino acids. Trimming stripped 0 bases from V and 8 bases from J, with 11 bases between. The CDR3 spells CAWSVGSGKQYF. The CDR3 DNA is TGTGCCTGGAGTGTGGGGTCGGGCAAGCAGTACTTC. The complete variable domain, with remaining parts taken from reference TRBV30 and TRBJ2-7, reads SQTIHQWPATLVQPVGSPLSLECTVEGTSNPNLYWYRQAAGRGLQLLFYSVGIGQISSEVPQNLSASRPQDRQFILSSKKLLLSDSGFYLCAWSVGSGKQYFGPGTRLTVT.

V gene TRBV13 combines with J gene TRBJ1-2; TRBD1 matches at 8 bases. V shed 9 bases, J shed 13 bases, and the junction held 10 bases outside the gene matches. CDR3 length: 11 amino acids. Germline loops: CDR1 PRHDT, CDR2 FYEKMQ (reference sequence). In DNA form, the CDR3 reads TGTGCCAGTACCCAGGGACAGGCGCCCACCTTC. This gives the protein CASTQGQAPTF.

Comments on this clonotype: A much larger clone lies one base from this, so it may be a read error. The conserved closing phenylalanine or tryptophan is absent in this CDR3, likely reflecting a read error. The chain employs TRBV25-1 and TRBJ1-2; D uncertain. The CDR3 has 15 residues. The V gene lost 5 bases and the J gene lost 1 base, with 14 bases spanning the gap. Germline lookup yields CDR1 MGHDK and CDR2 SYGVNS. The CDR3 DNA follows: TGTGCCAGCAGTCCCGATCCGCAGAGTAACTATGGCTACACCCTC. This gives the protein CASSPDPQSNYGYTL.

The chain employs TRBV15 and TRBJ2-7; 10 bases are shared with TRBD1. J lost 6 bases, V lost 1 base, and 6 bases had no gene match. Germline loops: CDR1 LNHNV, CDR2 YYDKDF (reference sequence). The CDR3 sequence is 15 residues long. The DNA of the CDR3 is TGTGCCACCAGCAGAGTGGGACAGGGGACTTTCGAGCAGTACTTC. It specifies CATSRVGQGTFEQYF.

The chain employs TRBV4-3 and TRBJ1-2; tentative D call: TRBD1 (6 bases). Germline CDR1 and CDR2: LGHNA and YSLEER. The CDR3 extends over 13 amino acids. V gave up 2 bases and J gave up 8 bases, with 12 bases separating them. As DNA, the CDR3 is TGCGCCAGCAGCCAACCGGCAGGGGAAGGCTACACCTTC. Protein sequence: CASSQPAGEGYTF.

The chain joins TRBV15 to TRBJ1-1; D is undetermined. Between the trimmed V and J ends, which lost 1 base and 8 bases, there was a span of 11 bases. The CDR3 length is 13 residues. CDR1 LNHNV and CDR2 YYDKDF come from the germline V gene (reference sequence). The CDR3 DNA follows: TGTGCCACCAGCAGAGGGTTAGATTACGAAGCTTTCTTT. Translating gives CATSRGLDYEAFF.

This clonotype appeared once. A clone one base away is much larger, so this may be a read error. This chain connects TRBV15 to TRBJ2-6, with D possibly TRBD1 on 6 matching bases. The CDR3 is made up of 16 amino acids. Germline V gene data show CDR1 as LNHNV and CDR2 as YYDKDF (reference sequence). The CDR3 here is CATTRETGTGANVLTF. The CDR3 DNA sequence: TGTGCCACCACCAGAGAGACAGGTACTGGGGCCAACGTCCTGACTTTC.

This chain links TRBV2 with TRBJ2-2; 7 positions agree with TRBD1. The V and J ends lost 10 bases and 5 bases, in that order; junction bases with no gene match: 10. In germline, CDR1 is SNHLY, CDR2 FYNNEI. The CDR3 sequence is 14 residues long. CDR3 bases: TGTGCCACCCAGGGGGTCTTACTTACCGGGGAGCTGTTTTTT. This translates into CATQGVLLTGELFF. Full variable domain (outside the CDR3, taken from reference TRBV2 and TRBJ2-2): EPEVTQTPSHQVTQMGQEVILRCVPISNHLYFYWYRQILGQKVEFLVSFYNNEISEKSEIFDDQFSVERPDGSNFTLKIRSTKLEDSAMYFCATQGVLLTGELFFGEGSRLTVL.

There are a few counts of this clonotype. This chain joins TRBV2 and TRBJ2-3, with a weak D call TRBD1 (6 bases). V was clipped by 7 bases and J by 3 bases, with 14 bases between them. CDR3 length: 14 residues. In germline, CDR1 is SNHLY, CDR2 FYNNEI. In DNA, the CDR3 is TGTGCCAGCATTCAGGGGTGGGTGACAGATACGCAGTATTTT. It is translated as CASIQGWVTDTQYF.

The rearrangement links TRBV9 to TRBJ1-1, with TRBD1 as a possible D gene (6 bases). CDR3 length: 14 amino acids. Germline V gene lookup returns CDR1 SGDLS and CDR2 YYNGEE. V was clipped by 3 bases and J by 4 bases, with 13 bases between them. Here the CDR3 DNA reads TGTGCCAGCAGCGGACGGCAGGGGACCACTGAAGCTTTCTTT. It yields the protein CASSGRQGTTEAFF.

The rearrangement joins TRBV3-1 to TRBJ1-2; 8 bases map to TRBD1. Trimming at V came to 1 base and at J to 6 bases, leaving 4 bases not matched to a gene. Per germline, CDR1 LGHDT and CDR2 YNNKEL (reference sequence). This CDR3 comprises 14 residues. The CDR3 loop reads CASSQGRQGNGYTF. The CDR3 DNA follows: TGTGCCAGCAGCCAAGGGAGACAGGGGAATGGCTACACCTTC.

The rearrangement uses TRBV7-2 and TRBJ1-2, with D unclear. CDR3 length equals 13 residues. Germline V gene sequence: CDR1 SGHTA, CDR2 FQGNSA. V lost 5 bases and J 5 bases, leaving 12 bases between the germline ends. The CDR3 protein is CASSRDSAYGYTF. CDR3 in DNA: TGTGCCAGCAGCCGGGATTCGGCTTATGGCTACACCTTC.

This chain links TRBV7-6 with TRBJ1-1; no firm D call. CDR3 length equals 14 residues. Per germline, CDR1 SGHVS and CDR2 FNYEAQ. With 5 bases removed from V and 1 base from J, the gap between germline ends came to 11 bases. CDR3: CASSLNRQNTEAFF. The CDR3 nucleotides are TGTGCCAGCAGCCTAAATCGACAGAACACTGAAGCTTTCTTT.

In DNA form, the CDR3 reads TGTGCCAGCATCGGCGGGGGGGCCTTCAATGAGCAGTTCTTC. Its translation: CASIGGGAFNEQFF. This sequence joins TRBV6-6 and TRBJ2-1, with 9 bases fitting TRBD2. This CDR3 has 14 residues. With 7 bases clipped from V and 6 bases from J, the junction kept 7 bases outside the gene matches. Germline CDR1 is MNHNY and CDR2 is SVGAGI (reference sequence).

This clonotype has only a few counts. The gene calls are TRBV7-2 and TRBJ2-1; TRBD2 matches at 9 bases. Germline V gene data show CDR1 as SGHTA and CDR2 as FQGNSA. V gave up 5 bases and J gave up 4 bases; unmatched junction bases: 9. The length of the CDR3 is 16 residues. CDR3 DNA: TGTGCCAGCAGCCCACGCGGGGGGGCTAGATACAATGAGCAGTTCTTC. This encodes CASSPRGGARYNEQFF.

V and J are TRBV15 and TRBJ2-5, with D possibly matching TRBD2 (6 bases). CDR1 and CDR2 (germline): LNHNV, YYDKDF (reference sequence). Trimming cost V 1 base and J 5 bases, with 14 bases left between them. The CDR3 spans 15 residues. This CDR3 reads CATSRVGGGWETQYF. The CDR3 DNA reads as TGTGCCACCAGCAGAGTGGGGGGTGGTTGGGAGACCCAGTACTTC.

J is TRBJ1-6 and V is TRBV7-3, with D hard to call. V was pared by 3 bases and J by 5 bases, with 8 bases between. The length of the CDR3 is 14 residues. Germline CDR1 and CDR2: SGHTA and FQGTGA. CDR3 in amino acids: CASSFSGHNSPLHF. The CDR3 coding sequence is TGTGCCAGCAGCTTTTCAGGTCATAATTCACCCCTCCACTTT.

The rearrangement links TRBV19 to TRBJ1-5; D gene unclear. V gave up 3 bases and J gave up 5 bases, with 8 bases separating them. The CDR3 runs to 13 residues. CDR1 and CDR2 from the germline V gene are LNHDA and SQIVND (reference sequence). The CDR3 sequence is CASSITLHQPQHF. CDR3 bases: TGTGCCAGTAGTATCACCCTCCATCAGCCCCAGCATTTT.

The table lists this clonotype with a few counts. This sequence joins TRBV6-2 or TRBV6-3 and TRBJ2-5; D unclear. CDR1 and CDR2 (germline): MNHEY, SVGEGT. The V gene lost 1 base and the J gene lost 1 base, with 7 bases spanning the gap. This CDR3 is built from 14 residues. CDR3 sequence: CASSYLRFQETQYF. In nucleotides, the CDR3 is TGTGCCAGCAGTTACTTGCGCTTCCAAGAGACCCAGTACTTC.